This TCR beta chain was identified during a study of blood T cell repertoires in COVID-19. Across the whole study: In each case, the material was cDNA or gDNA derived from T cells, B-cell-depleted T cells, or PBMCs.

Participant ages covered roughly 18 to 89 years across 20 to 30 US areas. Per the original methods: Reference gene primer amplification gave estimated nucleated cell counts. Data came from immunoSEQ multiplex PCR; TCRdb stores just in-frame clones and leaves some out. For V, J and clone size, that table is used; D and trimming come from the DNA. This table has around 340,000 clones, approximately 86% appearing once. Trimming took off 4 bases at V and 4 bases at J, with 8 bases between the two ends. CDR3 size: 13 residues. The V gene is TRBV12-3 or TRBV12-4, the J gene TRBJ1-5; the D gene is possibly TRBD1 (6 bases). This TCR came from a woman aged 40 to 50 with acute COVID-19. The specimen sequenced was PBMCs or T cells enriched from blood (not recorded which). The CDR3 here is CASSSGQNQPQHF. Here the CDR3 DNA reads TGTGCCAGCAGTTCCGGACAGAATCAGCCCCAGCATTTT.